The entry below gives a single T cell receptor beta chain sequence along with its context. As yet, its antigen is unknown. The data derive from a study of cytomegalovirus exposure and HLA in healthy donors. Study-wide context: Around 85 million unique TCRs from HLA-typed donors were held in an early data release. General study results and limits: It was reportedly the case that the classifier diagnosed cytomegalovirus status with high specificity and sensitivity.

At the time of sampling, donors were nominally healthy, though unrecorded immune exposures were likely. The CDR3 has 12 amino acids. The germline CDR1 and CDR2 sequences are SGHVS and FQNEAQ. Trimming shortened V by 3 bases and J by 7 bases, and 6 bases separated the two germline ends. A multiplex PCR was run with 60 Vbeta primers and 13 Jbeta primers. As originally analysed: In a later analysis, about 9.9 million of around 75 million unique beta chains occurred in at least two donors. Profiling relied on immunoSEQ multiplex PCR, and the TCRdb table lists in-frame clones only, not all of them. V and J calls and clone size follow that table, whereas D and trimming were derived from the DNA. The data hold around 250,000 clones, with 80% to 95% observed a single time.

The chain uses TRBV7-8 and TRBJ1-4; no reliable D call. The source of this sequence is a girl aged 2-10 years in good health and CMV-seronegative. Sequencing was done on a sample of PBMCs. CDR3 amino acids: CASSFEGEKLFF. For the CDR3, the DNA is TGTGCCAGCAGCTTCGAGGGTGAAAAACTGTTTTTT. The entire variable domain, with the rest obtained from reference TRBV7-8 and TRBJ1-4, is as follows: GAGVSQSPRYKVAKRGQDVALRCDPISGHVSLFWYQQALGQGPEFLTYFQNEAQLDKSGLPSDRFFAERPEGSVSTLKIQRTQQEDSAVYLCASSFEGEKLFFGSGTQLSVL.